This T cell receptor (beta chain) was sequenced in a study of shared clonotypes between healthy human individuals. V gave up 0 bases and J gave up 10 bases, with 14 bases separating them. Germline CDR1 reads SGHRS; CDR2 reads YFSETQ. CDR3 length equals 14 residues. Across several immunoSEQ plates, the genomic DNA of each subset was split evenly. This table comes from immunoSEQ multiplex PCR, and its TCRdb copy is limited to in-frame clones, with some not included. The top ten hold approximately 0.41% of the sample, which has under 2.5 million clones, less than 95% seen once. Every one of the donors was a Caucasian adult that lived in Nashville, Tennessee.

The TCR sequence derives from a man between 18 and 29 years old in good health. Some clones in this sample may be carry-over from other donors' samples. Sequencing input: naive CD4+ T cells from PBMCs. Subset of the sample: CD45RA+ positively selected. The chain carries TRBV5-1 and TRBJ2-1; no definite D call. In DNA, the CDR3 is TGCGCCAGCAGCTTGGCCACGGAGTTAGGCGAGCAGTTCTTC. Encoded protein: CASSLATELGEQFF.